This T cell receptor beta chain was found in a study of blood T cell repertoires in COVID-19. In germline, CDR1 is SNHLY, CDR2 FYNNEI. The V end was cut by 1 base, the J end by 11 bases, with 9 bases between. The CDR3 runs to 12 residues. Repertoires were generated with immunoSEQ multiplex PCR, while TCRdb's copy carries only in-frame clones and drops some. The sample carries roughly 480,000 clones, roughly nine tenths recorded once. Enrolled during active infection, Seattle patients were then followed longitudinally. This receptor was obtained from a man aged 18 to 29 with COVID-19, enrolled during active disease. The material sequenced was peripheral blood. The chain recombines TRBV2 with TRBJ2-4; D call uncertain. The CDR3 DNA reads as TGTGCCAGCAGTGAAGTTTGGGCCCTTCAGTACTTC. This codes for CASSEVWALQYF.